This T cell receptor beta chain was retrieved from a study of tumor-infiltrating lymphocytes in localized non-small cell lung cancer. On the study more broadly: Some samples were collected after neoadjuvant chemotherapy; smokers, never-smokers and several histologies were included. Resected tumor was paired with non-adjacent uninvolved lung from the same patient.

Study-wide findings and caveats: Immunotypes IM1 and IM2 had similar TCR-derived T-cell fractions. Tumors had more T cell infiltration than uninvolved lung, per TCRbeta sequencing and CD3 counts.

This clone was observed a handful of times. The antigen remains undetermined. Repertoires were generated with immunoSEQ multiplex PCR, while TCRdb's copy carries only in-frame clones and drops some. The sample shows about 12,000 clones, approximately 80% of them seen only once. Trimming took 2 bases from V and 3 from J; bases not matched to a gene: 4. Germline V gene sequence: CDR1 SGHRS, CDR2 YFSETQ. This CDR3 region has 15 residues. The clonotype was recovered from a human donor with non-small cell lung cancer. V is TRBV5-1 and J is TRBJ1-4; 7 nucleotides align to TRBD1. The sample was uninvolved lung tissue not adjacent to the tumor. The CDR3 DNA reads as TGCGCCAGCAGCTTACAGGGGCCACCTAATGAAAAACTGTTTTTT. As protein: CASSLQGPPNEKLFF.